This TCR beta chain came from a study of T cells in Graves' hyperthyroidism and ophthalmopathy. With a duration under 2 months, the hyperthyroidism was newly diagnosed in patients aged 18 to 65. Not enrolled were patients with uncontrolled infection, other autoimmune disease, pregnancy or lactation. There were TCR beta CDR3 regions amplified from RNA transcripts. The primer set for the first-round RT-PCR of the TCR CDR3 was HTBI. In TCRdb, the multiplex PCR reads were re-called with MiXCR into one record per CDR3 protein. The profile shows approximately 430,000 distinct CDR3 sequences, approximately 15% of them singletons. The sample holds many counts of this clonotype. Its antigen is not known. Whole-study results and caveats: Ophthalmopathy was distinguished from stable hyperthyroidism by 13 V-J signatures.

The CDR3 totals 14 residues. The V and J ends lost 5 bases and 5 bases, in that order; junction bases with no gene match: 8. CDR1 and CDR2 from the germline V gene are MDHEN and SYDVKM. The chain uses TRBV28 and TRBJ2-7, with 8 bases that match TRBD1. The TCR was taken from a woman aged 18-29 years with Graves' hyperthyroidism. Material for sequencing was blood. The CDR3 protein is CASSKTGGIDEQYF. The CDR3 nucleotides read TGTGCCAGCAGTAAAACAGGGGGGATAGACGAGCAGTACTTC.